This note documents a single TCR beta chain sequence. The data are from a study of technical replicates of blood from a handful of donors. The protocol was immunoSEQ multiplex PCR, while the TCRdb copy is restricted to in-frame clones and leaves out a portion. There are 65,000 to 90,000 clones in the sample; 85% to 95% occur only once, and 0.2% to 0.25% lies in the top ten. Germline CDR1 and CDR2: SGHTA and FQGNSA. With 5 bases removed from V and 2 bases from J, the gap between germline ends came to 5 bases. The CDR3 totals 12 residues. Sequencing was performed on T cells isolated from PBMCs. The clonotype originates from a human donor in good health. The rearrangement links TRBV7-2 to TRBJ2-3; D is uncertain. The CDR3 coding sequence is TGTGCCAGCAGCCCCTACACAGATACGCAGTATTTT. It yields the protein CASSPYTDTQYF.